This is a list of T cell receptor beta chains from one sample in a study of blood T cell repertoires in COVID-19. The protocol was immunoSEQ multiplex PCR, while the TCRdb copy is restricted to in-frame clones and leaves out a portion. The sample holds about 230,000 clones, roughly 83% seen once. The sample was peripheral blood. The receptors come from a woman between 65 and 79 years old with active or convalescent COVID-19. Both conserved end residues are part of each CDR3. The D gene is left open where the match is weak. A row's size may be missing; if present it is once, few, many or a size class.

clone size	D gene	V gene	J gene	CDR3 DNA	CDR3 protein
NA	TRBD1	TRBV4-1	TRBJ2-7	TGCGCCAGCAGCCTAGGGATTGGACAGGGGACCTACGAGCAGTACTTC	CASSLGIGQGTYEQYF
few	NA	TRBV6-5	TRBJ1-5	TGTGCCAGCACCCGGGGGGCAGATCAGCCCCAGCATTTT	CASTRGADQPQHF
NA	TRBD2	TRBV7-2	TRBJ2-1	TGTGCCAGCAGCTTACCCGTAGCGGGGCGTGGGCAGTTCTTC	CASSLPVAGRGQFF
NA	NA	TRBV2	TRBJ2-1	TGTGCCAGCAGTGAATTCGGGGGAGCCAATGAGCAGTTCTTC	CASSEFGGANEQFF
NA	TRBD2	TRBV29-1	TRBJ2-1	TGCAGCGCCCACCCGGGACTAGCGGGGGCGGGTGAGCAGTTCTTC	CSAHPGLAGAGEQFF
NA	NA	TRBV15	TRBJ1-3	TGTGCCACCAGCAGGGGCGATCTCTCTGGAAACACCATATATTTT	CATSRGDLSGNTIYF
NA	NA	TRBV11-2	TRBJ2-7	TGTGCCAGCAGCTTAGATGACAGAGCCTACGAGCAGTACTTC	CASSLDDRAYEQYF
NA	TRBD2	TRBV6-5	TRBJ2-7	TGTGCCAGCAGTTCCTCCCTAGCGGCCTCCTACGAGCAGTACTTC	CASSSSLAASYEQYF
NA	NA	TRBV7-2	TRBJ2-3	TGTGCCAGCAGCTTAATCCCGACAGATACGCAGTATTTT	CASSLIPTDTQYF
NA	TRBD1	TRBV6-4	TRBJ1-2	TGTGCCAGCATTTTCAGGGACAGGGGGATGGAAGGCTACACCTTC	CASIFRDRGMEGYTF
NA	TRBD2	TRBV7-9	TRBJ2-3	TGTGCCAGCAGCGCGGGACTAGCGGGGGTAATAGATACGCAGTATTTT	CASSAGLAGVIDTQYF
NA	TRBD1	TRBV11-3	TRBJ2-2	TGTGCCAGCAGCTGGTCAGGGGGGAACACCGGGGAGCTGTTTTTT	CASSWSGGNTGELFF
NA	TRBD1	TRBV19	TRBJ2-3	TGTGCCAGTAGTAAGAGGACAGGGGGGACAGATACGCAGTATTTT	CASSKRTGGTDTQYF
NA	NA	TRBV20-1	TRBJ2-5	TGCAGTGCTAGTCGCCGCGGGGCGGAGACCCAGTACTTC	CSASRRGAETQYF
few	TRBD1	TRBV19	TRBJ1-5	TGTGCCAGTAATAGGGGGCACGGGGCTTACAATCAGCCCCAGCATTTT	CASNRGHGAYNQPQHF
NA	NA	TRBV9	TRBJ2-5	TGTGCCAGCAGCCCTACAGGGATTGGGGAGACCCAGTACTTC	CASSPTGIGETQYF
NA	TRBD1	TRBV4-1	TRBJ1-1	TGCGCCAGCAGCCAAGATAGGGGGCTGGGCACTGAAGCTTTCTTT	CASSQDRGLGTEAFF
NA	NA	TRBV5-1	TRBJ2-3	TGCGCCAGCAGCGGCCTGTCCCCCACAGATACGCAGTATTTT	CASSGLSPTDTQYF
NA	TRBD1	TRBV5-1	TRBJ2-7	TGCGCCAGCAGCCCGGGGGATGCAGGGGGCTTGGGCGAGCAGTACTTC	CASSPGDAGGLGEQYF
NA	TRBD1	TRBV6-6	TRBJ1-3	TGTGCCAGCAGGAGGGACAGGGGGTTTGGAAACACCATATATTTT	CASRRDRGFGNTIYF
NA	TRBD1	TRBV2	TRBJ1-1	TGTGCCAGCAGAATACAGGGGGATGCTTTCTTT	CASRIQGDAFF
NA	NA	TRBV23-1	TRBJ1-6	TGCGCCAGCAGTCAATCAGGGCGCAGGGTCAATTCACCCCTCCACTTT	CASSQSGRRVNSPLHF
NA	NA	TRBV10-3	TRBJ1-3	TGTGCCACCTCAGGCAGTTCGGACACCATATATTTT	CATSGSSDTIYF
NA	TRBD2	TRBV5-6	TRBJ2-1	TGTGCCAGCAGTTCGACTAGCGGGGAAAATTACAATGAGCAGTTCTTC	CASSSTSGENYNEQFF
NA	NA	TRBV10-1	TRBJ2-1	TGCGCCAGCAGCCTTCCCGGGGACTCCTACAATGAGCAGTTCTTC	CASSLPGDSYNEQFF
NA	NA	TRBV7-2	TRBJ2-7	TGTGCCAGCAGCTTAATTCGGGCGCGGGGGCTGTCGCGTGAGCAGTACTTC	CASSLIRARGLSREQYF
NA	NA	TRBV7-6	TRBJ2-7	TGTGCCAGCAGCTCCACGACGATCTCTACAGGGAGCGAGCAGTACTTC	CASSSTTISTGSEQYF
few	TRBD1	TRBV7-2	TRBJ1-2	TGTGCCAGCAGCGCGGGACAGGGCTATGGCTACACCTTC	CASSAGQGYGYTF
NA	NA	TRBV10-2	TRBJ1-5	TGCGCCTCCGGGGGTCAGCGGCACGATCAGCCCCAGCATTTT	CASGGQRHDQPQHF
NA	NA	TRBV5-1	TRBJ2-1	TGCGCCAGCACCCCGGGTAATAGCGGAGAGGGGCAGTTCTTC	CASTPGNSGEGQFF
NA	NA	TRBV25-1	TRBJ1-1	TGTGCCAGCAGTGAATATAAGGGGGAGCAAGCTTTCTTT	CASSEYKGEQAFF
NA	NA	TRBV12-3/TRBV12-4	TRBJ1-4	TGTGCCAGCAGTTCCGTCGCGGAAAAACTGTTTTTT	CASSSVAEKLFF
once	NA	TRBV28	TRBJ2-4	TGTGCCAGCAGTTTCGCAGGGGAAGCCAAAAACATTCAGTACTTC	CASSFAGEAKNIQYF
NA	NA	TRBV11-2	TRBJ2-1	TGTGCCAGCCGCCTTAGTATAGCAACTGAGCAGTTCTTC	CASRLSIATEQFF
NA	TRBD1	TRBV2	TRBJ2-3	TGTGCCAGCAGCACAGGGGGGACGCAGTATTTT	CASSTGGTQYF
NA	TRBD1	TRBV5-8	TRBJ1-6	TGTGCCAGCAGGGGATTGACAGGGTATAATTCACCCCTCCACTTT	CASRGLTGYNSPLHF
NA	TRBD1	TRBV6-5	TRBJ2-2	TGTGCCAGCAGTCAGGGGGCAGGGGGGACCGGGGAGCTGTTTTTT	CASSQGAGGTGELFF
few	NA	TRBV6-5	TRBJ2-1	TGTGCCAGCACTTATAGTACTAACCTAGCCAATGAGCAGTTCTTC	CASTYSTNLANEQFF
NA	NA	TRBV5-4	TRBJ2-6	TGTGCCAGCAGCCAGGGGACATTTGGAGCCAACGTCCTGACTTTC	CASSQGTFGANVLTF
NA	NA	TRBV3-1/TRBV3-2	TRBJ1-5	TGTGCCAGCAGCCAGGCGTGGCGCGAGGGCAATCAGCCCCAGCATTTT	CASSQAWREGNQPQHF
NA	TRBD2	TRBV7-2	TRBJ2-1	TGTGCCAGCAGCCCCTGGACTAGTCAGAATGAGCAGTTCTTC	CASSPWTSQNEQFF
few	NA	TRBV4-1	TRBJ1-6	TGCGCCAGCAGCCAAGTCCGAGGACAGTACAAACCCCTCCACTTT	CASSQVRGQYKPLHF
NA	NA	TRBV3-1/TRBV3-2	TRBJ2-4	TGTGCCAGCAGCCAAGACAGCGGCTCCAAAAACATTCAGTACTTC	CASSQDSGSKNIQYF
NA	TRBD2	TRBV6-2/TRBV6-3	TRBJ2-1	TGTGCCAGCAGCCCCCCCTTACTAGCGGGCTTAAACAATGAGCAGTTCTTC	CASSPPLLAGLNNEQFF
once	TRBD2	TRBV28	TRBJ2-5	TGTGCCAGCAGTTTAATTGGAGCGGGAGCAGAGACCCAGTACTTC	CASSLIGAGAETQYF
NA	TRBD1	TRBV5-6	TRBJ1-2	TGTGCCAGCACCGATCCGGGATACCGGGACAGGGGGGTTACCTTC	CASTDPGYRDRGVTF
NA	TRBD2	TRBV19	TRBJ2-5	TGTGCCAGTACTACTAGCGGGAGTAAGGAGACCCAGTACTTC	CASTTSGSKETQYF
NA	TRBD1	TRBV6-2/TRBV6-3	TRBJ2-7	TGTGCCAGCAGTAGAGGTGACAGGGGGTCCGAGCAGTACTTC	CASSRGDRGSEQYF
NA	TRBD1	TRBV28	TRBJ2-7	TGTGCCAGCACTCTAGGGTCAGGGGGCGTCTACGAGCAGTACTTC	CASTLGSGGVYEQYF
NA	NA	TRBV5-1	TRBJ2-7	TGCGCCAGCAGCCAACTGACAGCCTCCTACGAGCAGTACTTC	CASSQLTASYEQYF
NA	NA	TRBV7-9	TRBJ2-5	TGTGCCAGCAGCTACCAAGGGGACCAAGAGACCCAGTACTTC	CASSYQGDQETQYF
NA	NA	TRBV10-3	TRBJ2-3	TGTGCCATCAGTGAGCGCAAGACTAGTTTGCGTGGCACAGATACGCAGTATTTT	CAISERKTSLRGTDTQYF
NA	TRBD1	TRBV25-1	TRBJ2-1	TGTGCCAGCAGCGCTAGACAGGGGAGAGTTACCTACAATGAGCAGTTCTTC	CASSARQGRVTYNEQFF
NA	NA	TRBV28	TRBJ2-1	TGTGCCAGCAGTTCGGAGGGGGAGGGCCCGGGAAATGAGCAGTTCTTC	CASSSEGEGPGNEQFF
once	TRBD1	TRBV6-5	TRBJ1-2	TGTGCCAGCAGTTCGACAAGGACAGGGGGCTCCTATGGCTACACCTTC	CASSSTRTGGSYGYTF
NA	NA	TRBV5-1	TRBJ1-4	TGCGCCAGCAGCCCTGGACCGGAGGATGAAAAACTGTTTTTT	CASSPGPEDEKLFF
NA	NA	TRBV7-9	TRBJ2-3	TGTGCCAGCAGCCTGTCGAGTCTGAGCACAGATACGCAGTATTTT	CASSLSSLSTDTQYF
NA	NA	TRBV20-1	TRBJ2-3	TGCAGTGCTAGTGGGCCAGGGGCTGGAGATACGCAGTATTTT	CSASGPGAGDTQYF
NA	TRBD1	TRBV13	TRBJ2-7	TGTGCCAGCAGGGGACAGGGGGCCTCTTACGAGCAGTACTTC	CASRGQGASYEQYF